This T cell receptor beta chain was captured in a study of long-term antiretroviral therapy in people with HIV. Points on this clone: What it recognizes is unknown.

Run at survey level, the immunoSEQ assay was version v3.0. Libraries were prepared by immunoSEQ multiplex PCR; TCRdb keeps only in-frame clonotypes and omits some of them. The profile shows fewer than 25,000 clones, around three quarters of them singletons. Points from the study as a whole: Dominance of pre-ART expanded clones persisted, fluctuating and often declining after ART.

The CDR3 contains 13 residues. The ends were cut back, 6 bases at V and 0 bases at J, with 8 bases in the middle. Germline loops: CDR1 LNHDA, CDR2 SQIVND (reference sequence). The chain uses TRBV19 and TRBJ1-1; a weak D match, TRBD1 (5 bases). Sequencing was performed on unsorted PBMCs, taken 2.9 years after starting antiretroviral therapy. The TCR originated in a woman in her twenties or thirties with HIV. The CDR3 loop is CASSGQLNTEAFF. CDR3 coding DNA: TGTGCCAGTAGCGGACAACTGAACACTGAAGCTTTCTTT.